This T cell receptor (beta chain) was retrieved from a study of long-term antiretroviral therapy in people with HIV (dated by TCRdb to the early 2020s). Turning to the overall study: The earliest samples were collected about a decade before the 2015 WHO recommendation for immediate ART, when ART was typically delayed until CD4 counts fell. About 35% of the 30 participants with HIV were female. This retrospective serial study examined whether starting ART and sustained HIV suppression were associated with changes in the composition and diversity of the TRB repertoire in peripheral blood. No cross-contamination during QIAcube processing was shown when test extractions of a monoclonal T-cell line were performed alongside approximately 32 polyclonal samples. From some 28 adults with confirmed HIV infection, the cohort provided 150 to 200 cryopreserved PBMC samples, gathered serially across a mean of approximately six years (range 1-12).

The research as a whole found: Starting ART was linked to a significant rise in TRB diversity, yet even after long-term ART the diversity remained significantly lower than in transplant donor controls. CDR3 length ranges in HIV repertoires were narrower than in controls, and network structure suggested an antigen-experienced repertoire with only a slight naive shift after ART. Because cell numbers in pre-ART samples were limited, unsorted PBMC were profiled instead of sorted CD4+ and CD8+ T cells. The samples were dated from about 2003 to 2017, and the ART regimens that were used may be less effective than current ART regimens. Inferences about post-ART repertoire changes are limited because no data were available on ART adherence, viral resistance or therapy changes. Owing to limited PBMC availability, only the TCR beta chain was sequenced, without alpha chain pairing. The repertoire was dominated across all time points by expanded TRB clones identified before ART initiation, although this dominance was seen to fluctuate and to decrease in many PLHIV after ART.

V gives up 6 bases and J gives up 3 bases, and the segment between their germline ends measures 16 bases. The CDR3 numbers 14 residues from cysteine through phenylalanine. The sequence is cut down to CDR3 DNA, 42 bases in frame from base 1. CDR1 and CDR2 (SGDLS, YYNGEE) derive from the germline V gene. Sequencing of the TRB variable region was done with the immunoSEQ hsTCRB v3.0 assay at survey level resolution. The targeted TRB sequencing depth was about 40,000-55,000 T-cell genomes per sample. An Illumina MiSeq with a v3 150-cycle kit was used to sequence the pooled TRB libraries. The authors' analysis ran thus. Analysis of repertoires was carried out in R inside a reproducible Nextflow workflow spanning QC, data transformation and analysis. LymphoSeq2, an R package for AIRR-Seq data exploration, was used to implement custom analyses. A few samples yielding fewer than 5000 total TRB sequences were excluded, leaving more than 150 analyzed HIV repertoires. Among the 180 to 200 HIV repertoires that were kept, almost 60 were collected before ART initiation and about 130 were collected after ART initiation. Each repertoire was downsampled to 5000 TRB nucleotide sequences, and summary statistics were averaged across 100 downsampling iterations. TRB sequences were retained for analysis only if CDR3 regions of at least seven amino acids were present. Two measures captured diversity: a Shannon entropy-derived clonality score and the Gini coefficient. In repertoire networks, the top 5000 CDR3 amino acid sequences were linked whenever an edit distance of one separated two sequences. Antigen specificity groups and MHC restriction were predicted for TRB CDR3 amino acid sequences with GLIPH2. To flag known CMV, EBV, HIV or tissue antigen associations, CDR3 amino acid sequences were matched against VDJdb and McPAS-TCR. Pre-ART, post-ART and control groups were compared with Wilcoxon signed-rank tests and Holm-Bonferroni correction. In its TCRdb copy, this immuneACCESS table keeps in-frame sequences only and misses some clones. Where compared with another copy, unresolved V genes explain less than half of these, and the others have no known cause. V and J calls plus clone size are reproduced from that table; the DNA served to infer D and trimming. The table for this sample lists about 38,000 clones; around 85% of them were counted only once. The ten largest clones add up to approximately 5.3% of the sample.

To be included, a participant needed at least one PBMC sample from before ART initiation plus at least two post-ART samples. All participants with HIV were treated in the United States of America. Before DNA extraction, cryopreserved samples containing 1-10 million PBMC were thawed and washed. At the time of the earliest PBMC sample, participants with HIV were aged between roughly 20 and 54 years. PBMC samples from each participant spanned 1-4 timepoints before ART initiation and 2-8 timepoints after ART initiation, with a median of 7 samples. For every participant, serial HIV viral load, CD4+ T-cell count, ART history and demographic data were obtained. A Qiagen kit on a QIAcube was used to extract genomic DNA from unsorted PBMC, with samples processed in batches of 12. With respect to this clone: Its antigen is currently not known. The input lacks base qualities; no much larger clone sits a single base away.

The sequence came from a man aged 18 to 30 with HIV. This specimen was unsorted PBMCs, taken 1.5 years after starting antiretroviral therapy. The sequence links TRBV9 to TRBJ2-7, with TRBD1 as a weak D call on 6 bases. The CDR3 is CASTRGDTVYEQYF. The sequenced DNA is TGTGCCAGCACCCGAGGGGACACAGTCTACGAGCAGTACTTC.